This T cell receptor (beta chain) was identified in a study of blood T cell repertoires in COVID-19. Study context: COVID-19 samples collected from the United States, Italy and Spain covered acute and convalescent phases.

Trimming cost V 1 base and J 3 bases, with 16 bases left between them. The CDR3 has 16 amino acids. The germline V gene encodes CDR1 SGHRS and CDR2 YFSETQ. Under the authors' procedure: Nucleated cell counts were estimated from reference gene primer amplification. Profiled with immunoSEQ multiplex PCR; TCRdb holds only in-frame clones, not every one. The DNA gave D and trimming, while V, J and clone size come from that table. The profile shows about 180,000 clones, approximately 84% of them singletons. Participants spanned ages about 18 to 100 years and resided in about two dozen US areas. Self-reported history from a screening survey and questionnaire set each donor's cohort.

Sequencing was carried out using PBMCs or T cells enriched from blood (not recorded which). V is TRBV5-1 and J is TRBJ2-5; no clear D gene. The origin of this receptor is a human donor with acute COVID-19. The donor label of this sample is uncertain. In nucleotides, the CDR3 is TGCGCCAGCAGCTTGAGACCCCAAGGTGGAGAAGAGACCCAGTACTTC. As protein: CASSLRPQGGEETQYF.